A selection of T cell receptor beta chains follows, all from one sample in a study of T-cell memory formation after mild COVID-19. One entry per CDR3 protein, called by TCRdb with MiXCR from the 5' RACE reads. Here the sample spans 150,000 to 200,000 distinct CDR3 sequences, around 21% being singletons. The source material was PBMCs or a T cell subset sorted from them (not recorded which). These receptors all come from an adult woman who had mild COVID-19 (a few samples of this study predate the infection). Cell type and time point are not known. The conserved cysteine and the conserved F or W are not part of the CDR3 here. Fields, in order: clone size, V gene, J gene, CDR3 protein. Only some rows state a clone size, as once, few, many or a class for expanded clones.

NA	TRBV7-9	TRBJ2-7	ASSLVTGTYEQY
NA	TRBV6-2/TRBV6-3	TRBJ2-1	ASSYTTDHPRQF
NA	TRBV7-9	TRBJ1-1	ASSSTRTGLYTEAF
NA	TRBV14	TRBJ2-3	ASSQLAGVGDTQY
many	TRBV27	TRBJ2-7	ASSLSARKAYEQY
many	TRBV7-9	TRBJ2-1	ASSLAYNEQF
few	TRBV12-3/TRBV12-4	TRBJ1-1	ASSERDRPNTEAF
NA	TRBV14	TRBJ2-7	ASSHGQGASYEQY
NA	TRBV12-3/TRBV12-4	TRBJ1-1	ASSLIMNTEAF
NA	TRBV20-1	TRBJ1-1	SARALAAEAF
NA	TRBV7-9	TRBJ2-3	ASSPLLWGTDTQY
NA	TRBV15	TRBJ2-1	ATSRDQAAGIFNEQF
many	TRBV12-3/TRBV12-4	TRBJ2-2	ASSFNLGELF
few	TRBV7-9	TRBJ2-2	ASSFLPGHNTGELF
few	TRBV19	TRBJ1-5	ASSMALGQDNQPQH
NA	TRBV6-2/TRBV6-3	TRBJ2-1	ASSSSGGRNEQF
NA	TRBV4-1	TRBJ1-1	ASSQGEGGTEAF
NA	TRBV15	TRBJ1-5	ATSRDRGSKLQH
NA	TRBV14	TRBJ2-1	ASSPLAGVSNEQF
NA	TRBV7-9	TRBJ2-7	ASNDLDYEQY
NA	TRBV20-1	TRBJ2-3	SAKGGESDTQY
NA	TRBV11-2	TRBJ1-1	ASSLGWANTEAF
few	TRBV4-1	TRBJ2-7	ASSQDTGEVYEQY
NA	TRBV9	TRBJ1-2	ASSATEGGDYGYT
few	TRBV7-8	TRBJ1-1	ASSFLGDYTEAF
NA	TRBV6-5	TRBJ2-7	ASSDGGNYEQY
NA	TRBV5-1	TRBJ2-2	ASRGLADTGELF
few	TRBV4-1	TRBJ1-1	ASSQIGLNTEAF
NA	TRBV13	TRBJ1-5	ASSSRSTGEVQH
NA	TRBV29-1	TRBJ2-7	SVVKEYEQY
NA	TRBV29-1	TRBJ2-5	SVRLLPSSGGPQETQY
few	TRBV20-1	TRBJ2-5	SARDLGGPTPSQETQY
few	TRBV9	TRBJ1-2	ASSAAIQGNYGYT
NA	TRBV28	TRBJ2-6	ASSFPIHSGANVLT
NA	TRBV6-6	TRBJ2-7	ASSPGTYYEQY
NA	TRBV27	TRBJ2-2	ASSTGSATGELF
NA	TRBV12-3/TRBV12-4	TRBJ1-2	ASSLAGEAGYT
few	TRBV7-2	TRBJ1-2	ASSLVGSNYGYT
few	TRBV11-3	TRBJ2-7	ASSYRAGGEDEQY
NA	TRBV20-1	TRBJ2-5	SAWGPTETQETQY
few	TRBV2	TRBJ1-5	ASSRNQGRNQPQH
NA	TRBV7-9	TRBJ1-3	ASSFHGDPGNTIY
once	TRBV7-7	TRBJ2-1	ASSSGLGYEQF
few	TRBV13	TRBJ1-1	ASSLARRNTEAF
NA	TRBV12-3/TRBV12-4	TRBJ1-1	ASSAGGPEAF
NA	TRBV29-1	TRBJ2-3	SVEGLAGGPMDTQY
NA	TRBV11-2	TRBJ2-1	ASSPTSAFYNEQF
NA	TRBV29-1	TRBJ2-2	SGRITGITGELF
NA	TRBV10-3	TRBJ1-5	AISEPGQGYDQPQH
few	TRBV9	TRBJ1-1	ASSLSDTHTEAF
NA	TRBV7-9	TRBJ2-1	ASSFSSDEQF
few	TRBV5-6	TRBJ1-1	ASSLTPGEAF
many	TRBV12-3/TRBV12-4	TRBJ2-2	ASSSGTSGNTGELF